This T cell receptor beta chain was recovered during a study of cytomegalovirus exposure and HLA in healthy donors. The PCR ran on 60 Vbeta and 13 Jbeta primers. Profiling relied on immunoSEQ multiplex PCR, and the TCRdb table lists in-frame clones only, not all of them. The sample records more than 95,000 clones, approximately 79% being singletons. The V gene's germline CDR1 is MNHEY and CDR2 SMNVEV (reference sequence). J gave up 2 bases and V 5 bases, and 14 bases lay outside the gene matches. This CDR3 has 17 residues. J is TRBJ2-5 and V is TRBV27, with TRBD1 identical over 7 bases. The TCR originated in a man between 45 and 60 years old in good health and CMV-seropositive. The specimen sequenced was PBMCs. As DNA, the CDR3 is TGTGCCAGCAGTCCTAGTTCCTCCTGGACAGGACAAGAGACCCAGTACTTC. Translating gives CASSPSSSWTGQETQYF.